This passage covers 12 T cell receptor beta chains from one sample sequenced in a study of blood T cell repertoires in COVID-19. The repertoire was sequenced with immunoSEQ multiplex PCR; TCRdb's copy has only in-frame clones and lacks some. The sample lists around 54,000 clones; 80% to 90% were seen once. Specimen: peripheral blood. Receptors originate from a woman in her fifties or sixties with acute or convalescent COVID-19.

The CDR3: CASSADRWDGGYTF. CDR3 DNA sequence: TGTGCCAGCAGCGCCGACAGGTGGGATGGTGGCTACACCTTC. V usage is TRBV2 and J usage is TRBJ1-2; tentatively, D is TRBD1 (6 bases). The germline V and J ends were trimmed by 6 bases and 7 bases, with 18 bases remaining between them. The CDR3 extends over 14 amino acids. The germline V gene encodes CDR1 SNHLY and CDR2 FYNNEI.

J is TRBJ2-7 and V is TRBV27, with D tentatively TRBD2 (6 bases). The germline CDR1 and CDR2 sequences are MNHEY and SMNVEV (reference sequence). This CDR3 has 16 residues. Trimming stripped 7 bases from V and 2 bases from J, with 21 bases between. The CDR3 loop is CASTPFSGGTAYEQYF. In DNA form, the CDR3 reads TGTGCCAGCACCCCATTCTCCGGAGGGACCGCCTACGAGCAGTACTTC.

This chain joins TRBV4-2 and TRBJ2-6; a possible D gene is TRBD1 (6 bases). This CDR3 has 17 amino acids. V lost 0 bases and J lost 4, with 13 bases in between. In germline, CDR1 is LGHNA, CDR2 YNFKEQ. CDR3 in DNA: TGTGCCAGCAGCCAAGATGGGGGCAGGGACGGGGCCAACGTCCTGACTTTC. Translating gives CASSQDGGRDGANVLTF.

This clone came up once. J is TRBJ2-2 and V is TRBV6-5; 7 nucleotides align to TRBD2. The germline gives CDR1 MNHEY, CDR2 SVGAGI. Losses at the gene ends were 9 bases for V and 3 bases for J; bases not matched to a gene: 7. This CDR3 has 14 residues. Written as DNA, the CDR3 is TGTGCCAGTATTGGACTAGGGTACACCGGGGAGCTGTTTTTT. It codes for CASIGLGYTGELFF.

V usage is TRBV9 and J usage is TRBJ2-3; weak D call: TRBD1 (5 bases). The germline V and J ends were trimmed by 0 bases and 6 bases, with 11 bases remaining between them. The CDR3 is made up of 14 amino acids. Germline CDR1 SGDLS, CDR2 YYNGEE. The CDR3 sequence is CASSVVPKGDTQYF. The CDR3 DNA is TGTGCCAGCAGCGTAGTCCCTAAGGGGGATACGCAGTATTTT.

The chain links TRBV3-1 (or the pseudogene TRBV3-2) to TRBJ2-5; 11 bases fit TRBD2. CDR1 is LGHDT, CDR2 YNNKEL, per germline (reference sequence). The V segment lost 4 bases and the J segment 2 bases; nucleotides outside the gene matches: 3. The CDR3 contains 15 residues. The CDR3 DNA reads TGTGCCAGCAGCCCGACTAGCGGGATTCAAGAGACCCAGTACTTC. This codes for CASSPTSGIQETQYF.

This clone was seen a handful of times. The chain joins TRBV11-2 to TRBJ2-7; D not resolved. Germline V gene data show CDR1 as SGHAT and CDR2 as FQNNGV. V lost 5 bases to trimming and J lost 0 bases, with 14 bases between them. The CDR3 is 15 residues long. The chain's CDR3 is CASSISSGISYEQYF. CDR3 nucleotide sequence: TGTGCCAGCAGCATCAGTTCGGGTATCTCCTACGAGCAGTACTTC.

The CDR3 loop reads CAWTDYTDTQYF. CDR3 DNA: TGTGCCTGGACAGACTACACAGATACGCAGTATTTT. This rearrangement joins TRBV30 to TRBJ2-3; possible D gene TRBD2, 5 bases. CDR3 size: 12 residues. Trimming left V 4 bases short and J 2 bases short, with 7 bases between. Germline-derived CDR1 and CDR2 are GTSNPN and SVGIG (reference sequence).

The chain joins TRBV6-4 to TRBJ1-6, with D possibly TRBD1 on 6 matching bases. Germline V lookup: CDR1 MRHNA, CDR2 SNTAGT. The CDR3 is made up of 14 amino acids. Trimming shortened V by 6 bases and J by 4 bases, and 10 bases separated the two germline ends. The DNA for the CDR3 is TGTGCCAGCAGCCTTGGACAGTATAATTCACCCCTCCACTTT. Translation: CASSLGQYNSPLHF.

The V gene is TRBV3-1 (or the pseudogene TRBV3-2), the J gene TRBJ2-2; the D gene is possibly TRBD1 (6 bases). The CDR3 is 15 amino acids. The germline CDR1 and CDR2 sequences are LGHDT and YNNKEL (reference sequence). The V end lost 1 base, the J end lost 5 bases, and 11 bases lay between the germline ends. CDR3 protein: CASSQVSRGTGELFF. The CDR3 coding sequence is TGTGCCAGCAGCCAAGTGAGCAGGGGAACCGGGGAGCTGTTTTTT.

This chain links TRBV28 with TRBJ2-5, with D possibly matching TRBD2 (6 bases). The CDR3 spans 14 residues. Trimming left V 6 bases short and J 2 bases short, with 13 bases between. CDR1 is MDHEN, CDR2 SYDVKM, per germline. Here the CDR3 reads CASRFVGGQETQYF. In nucleotides, the CDR3 is TGTGCCAGCAGATTCGTGGGGGGACAAGAGACCCAGTACTTC.

The V and J genes are TRBV6-6 and TRBJ1-1; 7 bases align to TRBD1. Germline assignment: CDR1 MNHNY and CDR2 SVGAGI (reference sequence). CDR3 length: 15 residues. Unmatched junction bases numbered 12, after V lost 5 bases and J lost 6 bases. The CDR3 loop is CASSPSGGQLAEAFF. The CDR3 region has the DNA TGTGCCAGCAGTCCCAGTGGGGGACAGTTAGCTGAAGCTTTCTTT.